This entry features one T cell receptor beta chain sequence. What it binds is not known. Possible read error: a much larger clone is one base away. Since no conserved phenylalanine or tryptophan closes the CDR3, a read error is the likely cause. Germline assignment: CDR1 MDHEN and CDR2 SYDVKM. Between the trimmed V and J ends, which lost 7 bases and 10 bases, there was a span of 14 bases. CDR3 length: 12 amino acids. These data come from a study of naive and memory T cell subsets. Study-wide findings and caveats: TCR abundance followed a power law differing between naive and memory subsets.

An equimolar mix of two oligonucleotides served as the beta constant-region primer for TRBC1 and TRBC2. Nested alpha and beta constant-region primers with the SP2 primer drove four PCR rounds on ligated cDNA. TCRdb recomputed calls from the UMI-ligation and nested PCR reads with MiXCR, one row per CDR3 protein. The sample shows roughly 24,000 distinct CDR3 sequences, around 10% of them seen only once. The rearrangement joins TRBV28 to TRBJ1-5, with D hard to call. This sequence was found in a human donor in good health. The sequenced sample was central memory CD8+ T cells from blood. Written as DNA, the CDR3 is TGTGCCAGCACCTCTTTACGGGGACCCCAGCATCTT. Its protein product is CASTSLRGPQHL.